The rows below give T cell receptor beta chains drawn from one sample of a study of blood T cell repertoires in COVID-19. Repertoires were generated with immunoSEQ multiplex PCR, while TCRdb's copy carries only in-frame clones and drops some. The repertoire holds about 180,000 clones, with around 80% as singletons. Sequenced material: peripheral blood. The receptor source for this set is a woman at least 80 years old with COVID-19, enrolled during active disease. Each CDR3 is given with its conserved first and last residue. Fields, in order: J gene, D gene, V gene, clone size, CDR3 DNA, CDR3 protein. A D gene is named only where the DNA matches it firmly. Part of the rows lack a size; the others show once, few, many or a class for expanded clones.

TRBJ1-2,NA,TRBV28,NA,TGTGCCAGCAGCCTCTTACTCGGGGAACTCTATGGCTACACCTTC,CASSLLLGELYGYTF
TRBJ1-5,TRBD1,TRBV6-6,once,TGTGCCAGCAGTTACTCACAGGGGGCTATCCAGCCCCAGCATTTT,CASSYSQGAIQPQHF
TRBJ2-1,TRBD2,TRBV24-1,few,TGTGCCACCAGTCCTCGGACTAGCGGGAGCTCCTACAATGAGCAGTTCTTC,CATSPRTSGSSYNEQFF
TRBJ1-2,NA,TRBV12-3/TRBV12-4,NA,TGTGCCAGCAGTTTAATCGCAGGGAATGGCTACACCTTC,CASSLIAGNGYTF
TRBJ1-5,NA,TRBV2,NA,TGTGCCAGCAGTACGAACCGGGTCCTAAATCAGCCCCAGCATTTT,CASSTNRVLNQPQHF
TRBJ2-7,TRBD2,TRBV10-3,NA,TGTGCCATCAGTGAGTCCGGTGGACTAGCGGACACCTACGAGCAGTACTTC,CAISESGGLADTYEQYF
TRBJ2-3,NA,TRBV13,NA,TGTGCCAGCAGCTTAATTGGCGGGAGCACAGATACGCAGTATTTT,CASSLIGGSTDTQYF
TRBJ1-6,NA,TRBV7-2,NA,TGTGCCAGCAGCGCGGGGTTCGGGAATTCACCCCTCCACTTT,CASSAGFGNSPLHF
TRBJ2-7,TRBD1,TRBV7-2,NA,TGTGCCAGCAGGGCCGGGACAGGCTCCCTGGGGTTCGAGCAGTACTTC,CASRAGTGSLGFEQYF
TRBJ2-3,NA,TRBV7-9,NA,TGTGCCAGCGAACTTTTGGTAGATACGCAGTATTTT,CASELLVDTQYF
TRBJ2-2,NA,TRBV7-3,NA,TGTGCCAGCAGGTCATCGGGCACCGGGGAGCTGTTTTTT,CASRSSGTGELFF
TRBJ2-7,NA,TRBV4-2,NA,TGTGCCAGCAGCTCCGGGTACTCCTACGAGCAGTACTTC,CASSSGYSYEQYF
TRBJ1-2,NA,TRBV29-1,NA,TGCAGCGTCACCCGGGGGGCGGGCTATGGCTACACCTTC,CSVTRGAGYGYTF
TRBJ2-3,NA,TRBV7-9,NA,TGTGCCAGCAGCTTAAGTGGCTTCACAGATACGCAGTATTTT,CASSLSGFTDTQYF
TRBJ1-4,TRBD1,TRBV3-1/TRBV3-2,NA,TGTGCCAGCAGCCAAGCCGGGACAGGGTGGGAAAAACTGTTTTTT,CASSQAGTGWEKLFF
TRBJ1-1,NA,TRBV3-1/TRBV3-2,NA,TGTGCCAGCAGCCAAGGTGCGGGTTGGAACACTGAAGCTTTCTTT,CASSQGAGWNTEAFF
TRBJ2-3,TRBD2,TRBV29-1,NA,TGCAGCGCGGGGGGGCCGGTAGATACGCAGTATTTT,CSAGGPVDTQYF
TRBJ2-3,TRBD2,TRBV5-1,NA,TGCGCCAGCAGCGGGGGACTAGGGAGGATCACAGATACGCAGTATTTT,CASSGGLGRITDTQYF
TRBJ2-7,TRBD1,TRBV7-2,once,TGTGCCAGCAGCTTAGTTAGCCAGGGGGCTTACGAGCAGTACTTC,CASSLVSQGAYEQYF
TRBJ2-7,NA,TRBV5-5,NA,TGTGCCAGCAGCTTGGTAGTGTCCTACGAGCAGTACTTC,CASSLVVSYEQYF
TRBJ2-7,TRBD1,TRBV5-6,NA,TGTGCCAGCAGCTTGAAGGGACAGGGGAATGACGAGCAGTACTTC,CASSLKGQGNDEQYF
TRBJ1-1,NA,TRBV28,NA,TGTGCCAGCAGTCTTACTTTGTGGACTGTAGGGACTGAAGCTTTCTTT,CASSLTLWTVGTEAFF
TRBJ2-5,TRBD1,TRBV2,NA,TGTGCCAGCAGTATACAGGGGGGACAAGAGACCCAGTACTTC,CASSIQGGQETQYF
TRBJ2-7,NA,TRBV12-2,NA,TGTGCAAGTCGCCATCCCTGCGTCAGGGCCGACGAGGACGAGCAGTACTTC,CASRHPCVRADEDEQYF
TRBJ1-1,NA,TRBV2,NA,TGTGCCAGCAGTGAAGCGCTAGCAGGGGAAGGCACTGAAGCTTTCTTT,CASSEALAGEGTEAFF
TRBJ1-3,NA,TRBV7-2,few,TGTGCCAGCAGCTCACGGGAACTAGGAAACACCATATATTTT,CASSSRELGNTIYF
TRBJ2-7,NA,TRBV28,NA,TGTGCCAGCAGTTTAACTAGCTCCTACGAGCAGTACTTC,CASSLTSSYEQYF
TRBJ2-5,NA,TRBV7-2,NA,TGTGCCAGCAGCCTATATGGGGGGACTCAAGAGACCCAGTACTTC,CASSLYGGTQETQYF
TRBJ2-5,TRBD1,TRBV24-1,once,TGTGCCACCAGTGATTTGAAGGGGGCCCAAGAGACCCAGTACTTC,CATSDLKGAQETQYF
TRBJ1-5,TRBD1,TRBV4-2,NA,TGTGCCAGCAGCCAAGATTTGGGGACAGGGTTTGGTCCCCAGCATTTT,CASSQDLGTGFGPQHF
TRBJ2-7,TRBD1,TRBV20-1,many,TGCAGTGCTAGTAGGCAGGGGGTAGAGCAGTACTTC,CSASRQGVEQYF
TRBJ2-7,NA,TRBV7-6,NA,TGTGCCAGCAGCCCCCAGGGGGACTTCTCCTACGAGCAGTACTTC,CASSPQGDFSYEQYF
TRBJ2-7,TRBD2,TRBV10-3,NA,TGTGCCATCAGTGATATTAGCGGGGGGGCCGACGAGCAGTACTTC,CAISDISGGADEQYF
TRBJ2-1,TRBD2,TRBV2,NA,TGTGCCAGCGGGGTCCGCGGGGGGGCAGTCGATGAGCAGTTCTTC,CASGVRGGAVDEQFF
TRBJ1-3,NA,TRBV19,NA,TGTGCCAGTAGTCTACGGCCCAGTCGAGGGCATGGAAACACCATATATTTT,CASSLRPSRGHGNTIYF
TRBJ2-7,TRBD2,TRBV3-1/TRBV3-2,NA,TGTGCCAGCAGCCAAGATAGCGGGAGGTCCTACGAGCAGTACTTC,CASSQDSGRSYEQYF
TRBJ1-5,NA,TRBV28,NA,TGTGCCAGCAGTGCACTCCCCGGGACATCCAATCAGCCCCAGCATTTT,CASSALPGTSNQPQHF
TRBJ2-7,TRBD2,TRBV29-1,NA,TGCAGCGTGCTCGGTGGGGACTACTACGAGCAGTACTTC,CSVLGGDYYEQYF
TRBJ2-1,NA,TRBV6-2/TRBV6-3,NA,TGTGCCAGCAGTTGGAGCCCAGCGGATAACTACAATGAGCAGTTCTTC,CASSWSPADNYNEQFF
TRBJ2-1,TRBD2,TRBV2,once,TGTGCCAGCATGAGGGAGGGCCTTGGGGGAAGTGAGCAGTTCTTC,CASMREGLGGSEQFF
TRBJ1-5,NA,TRBV6-5,few,TGTGCCAGCAGAAGCCTTGGGCCGGAAAATCAGCCCCAGCATTTT,CASRSLGPENQPQHF
TRBJ1-3,NA,TRBV27,NA,TGTGCCAGCAGCGAACCGGGACACCACTCTGGAAACACCATATATTTT,CASSEPGHHSGNTIYF